Listed here are 28 T cell receptor beta chains from one sample, sequenced in a study of identical twins. TCRdb re-derived calls from the 5' RACE reads in MiXCR, one entry per CDR3 protein. The data hold just over 450,000 distinct CDR3 sequences, with approximately 14% observed a single time. These sequences were also reported in another study, on yellow fever vaccine responses in identical twins.

Sequenced sample: CD4+ T cells sorted from blood. All receptors derive from a woman aged 18-29 years in good health.

This clonotype was seen more than once but under ten times. V is TRBV7-2 and J is TRBJ2-2; possible D gene TRBD1, 5 bases. Germline values: CDR1 SGHTA, CDR2 FQGNSA. CDR3 length: 15 amino acids. The ends were cut back, 1 base at V and 3 bases at J, with 9 bases in the middle. Written as DNA, the CDR3 is TGTGCCAGCAGCTTAGGGCCACAGGACACCGGGGAGCTGTTTTTT. Translated, it gives CASSLGPQDTGELFF.

This clonotype occurred a few times. The junction shows a germline mismatch at one end, possibly a read error. V is TRBV7-7 and J is TRBJ2-2, with 9 bases fitting TRBD1. CDR3 size: 16 residues. Per germline, CDR1 SSHAT and CDR2 FNYEAQ (reference sequence). CDR3 DNA sequence: TGTGCTAGCAGCTTAGCCGGGACAGGGAGCACCGGGGAGCTGTTTTTT. This codes for CASSLAGTGSTGELFF.

J is TRBJ2-3 and V is TRBV5-1, with D possibly matching TRBD2 (6 bases). CDR3 length: 13 amino acids. Germline CDR1 and CDR2: SGHRS and YFSETQ. Deletions cut 4 bases from V and 6 bases from J, with 12 bases between. CDR3 residues: CASSPDLADTQYF. CDR3 DNA: TGCGCCAGCAGCCCGGACCTAGCGGATACGCAGTATTTT.

This clonotype was counted a few times. The CDR3 protein is CASSRDGGSELFF. For the CDR3, the DNA is TGCGCCAGCAGTCGGGACGGCGGGTCGGAACTGTTTTTT. The chain recombines TRBV5-1 with TRBJ1-4; a possible D gene is TRBD1 (5 bases). The germline V gene encodes CDR1 SGHRS and CDR2 YFSETQ. This CDR3 comprises 13 residues. V was cut by 5 bases and J by 12 bases, with 17 bases left in between.

This clonotype was counted many times. V usage is TRBV12-3 or TRBV12-4 and J usage is TRBJ1-4; tentatively, D is TRBD1 (6 bases). Deletions cut 8 bases from V and 8 bases from J, with 18 bases between. This CDR3 spans 14 amino acids. CDR3 protein: CASRDLRGGEKLFF. The DNA of the CDR3 is TGTGCCAGCCGGGACTTAAGGGGGGGAGAAAAACTGTTTTTT.

This clonotype was seen a few times. The V call is TRBV20-1, the J call TRBJ2-2; 12 bases fit TRBD2. The CDR3 runs to 18 residues. After removal of 0 bases from V and 1 base from J, the junction contained 6 bases not matched to a gene. The germline gives CDR1 DFQATT, CDR2 SNEGSKA (reference sequence). The CDR3 bases are TGCAGTGCTAGAGACCTCGGGACTAGCGGGCTGAACACCGGGGAGCTGTTTTTT. It specifies CSARDLGTSGLNTGELFF.

The chain recombines TRBV10-3 with TRBJ2-1; 12 nucleotides agree with TRBD2. V shed 5 bases and J 5 bases; nucleotides not matched to a gene: 16. CDR1 and CDR2 from the germline V gene are ENHRY and SYGVKD. This CDR3 has 19 amino acids. CDR3 coding DNA: TGTGCCATCAGTACAGGGGCTAGCGGGGGGGCCCACGGGGACAATGAGCAGTTCTTC. It translates to CAISTGASGGAHGDNEQFF.

This clonotype was found a few times. The V and J genes are TRBV5-1 and TRBJ2-3; the D gene is possibly TRBD2 (5 bases). Trimming left V 1 base short and J 6 bases short, with 12 bases between. Germline V lookup: CDR1 SGHRS, CDR2 YFSETQ. This CDR3 region has 14 residues. This CDR3 reads CASSLSRGRDTQYF. The CDR3 nucleotides read TGCGCCAGCAGCTTGAGCCGAGGGCGGGATACGCAGTATTTT.

This clonotype occurred a few times. The chain recombines TRBV10-3 with TRBJ2-3; the D gene is possibly TRBD2 (6 bases). Germline CDR1 ENHRY, CDR2 SYGVKD. This CDR3 has 14 amino acids. The V gene lost 7 bases and the J gene lost 6 bases, with 17 bases spanning the gap. CDR3: CAIKGDPGVDTQYF. Here the CDR3 DNA reads TGTGCCATCAAGGGAGACCCGGGAGTGGATACGCAGTATTTT.

This chain connects TRBV2 to TRBJ2-5, with a possible D match to TRBD1 (6 bases). Trimming took 6 bases from V and 1 from J, leaving 15 bases between them. Germline CDR1 is SNHLY and CDR2 is FYNNEI. CDR3 length equals 15 residues. The DNA of the CDR3 is TGTGCCAGCAGGCCCCAGGGGTCCCCCCAAGAGACCCAGTACTTC. Translated, it gives CASRPQGSPQETQYF.

This clonotype was recorded a few times. This chain links TRBV7-3 with TRBJ2-3; 9 bases are a match to TRBD1. Germline V gene lookup returns CDR1 SGHTA and CDR2 FQGTGA. V dropped 4 bases and J dropped 4; count of bases not matched to a gene: 9. There are 16 residues in the CDR3. CDR3 sequence (DNA): TGTGCCAGCAGCTCCACCGGGACAGGGAGACCAGATACGCAGTATTTT. Its protein is CASSSTGTGRPDTQYF.

This clonotype was seen a few times. The chain has TRBV7-2 and TRBJ2-2, with a weak D call TRBD1 (5 bases). Trimming removed 1 base at V and 2 bases at J, with 14 bases between. CDR1 and CDR2 from the germline V gene are SGHTA and FQGNSA. CDR3 length: 17 residues. In nucleotides, the CDR3 is TGTGCCAGCAGCTTAGGGAACAGGAACCTAAACACCGGGGAGCTGTTTTTT. Protein sequence: CASSLGNRNLNTGELFF.

Worth noting for this clonotype: A much bigger clone sits one base away, suggesting this may be a read error. This sequence joins TRBV2 and TRBJ2-3; TRBD2 agrees at 9 bases. Germline V gene sequence: CDR1 SNHLY, CDR2 FYNNEI. The CDR3 contains 18 residues. The CDR3 region is CAISQPLGTSFRGDTQYF. The CDR3 DNA reads TGTGCCATCAGTCAACCCTTGGGGACTAGCTTCCGAGGAGATACGCAGTATTTT. The full variable domain, in which reference TRBV2 and TRBJ2-3 provide the parts outside the CDR3, is EPEVTQTPSHQVTQMGQEVILRCVPISNHLYFYWYRQILGQKVEFLVSFYNNEISEKSEIFDDQFSVERPDGSNFTLKIRSTKLEDSAMYFCAISQPLGTSFRGDTQYFGPGTRLTVL.

The chain links TRBV7-3 to TRBJ2-3; 8 bases match TRBD2. The V segment lost 0 bases and the J segment 2 bases; nucleotides outside the gene matches: 10. Germline V gene data show CDR1 as SGHTA and CDR2 as FQGTGA. The CDR3 loop spans 18 amino acids. The CDR3 reads CASSLTAGGRPNTDTQYF. The CDR3 DNA sequence: TGTGCCAGCAGCTTAACGGCGGGGGGACGCCCGAACACAGATACGCAGTATTTT.

This clonotype was counted once. V usage is TRBV6-1 and J usage is TRBJ2-7, with TRBD1 identical over 9 bases. From germline, CDR1 is MNHNS and CDR2 SASEGT. The J segment lost 3 bases and the V segment lost 7 bases, leaving 4 bases of the junction unmatched. The CDR3 covers 13 residues. The DNA of the CDR3 is TGTGCCAGCACCTCGGACAGGGGCTACGAGCAGTACTTC. It yields the protein CASTSDRGYEQYF.

V gene TRBV29-1 combines with J gene TRBJ2-5, with a tentative D call TRBD1 (6 bases). The V gene lost 1 base and the J gene lost 4 bases, with 16 bases spanning the gap. In germline, CDR1 is SQVTM, CDR2 ANQGSEA. The CDR3 spans 15 residues. The CDR3 is CSVEGTEGVRETQYF. CDR3 in DNA: TGCAGCGTTGAAGGGACAGAGGGGGTTCGAGAGACCCAGTACTTC.

The chain recombines TRBV5-1 with TRBJ2-2; 7 bases match TRBD1. CDR3 length: 15 amino acids. V gave up 3 bases and J gave up 5 bases; unmatched junction bases: 7. Per the germline V gene, CDR1 is SGHRS and CDR2 is YFSETQ. The chain's CDR3 is CASSYGDRVTGELFF. The CDR3 DNA reads as TGCGCCAGCAGCTACGGTGACAGGGTGACCGGGGAGCTGTTTTTT.

The V gene is TRBV6-1, the J gene TRBJ2-3, with TRBD2 matching over 8 bases. CDR3 length equals 15 residues. Germline-derived CDR1 and CDR2 are MNHNS and SASEGT. V lost 5 bases, J lost 6 bases, and 10 bases stayed unmatched. The CDR3 region has the DNA TGTGCCAGCAGTCCCGGGACTAGAGGGAGGGATACGCAGTATTTT. It encodes CASSPGTRGRDTQYF.

This chain connects TRBV9 to TRBJ2-7; the D is unclear. V shed 0 bases and J shed 0 bases, with 7 bases lying between them. Germline V CDR1 and CDR2: SGDLS, YYNGEE. There are 14 residues in the CDR3. CDR3 protein: CASSVGRNSYEQYF. The CDR3 nucleotides are TGTGCCAGCAGCGTAGGGCGGAACTCCTACGAGCAGTACTTC.

This chain links TRBV6-5 with TRBJ2-7; D gene uncertain. Germline CDR1 MNHEY, CDR2 SVGAGI. The V end lost 8 bases, the J end lost 2 bases, and 4 bases lay between the germline ends. CDR3 size: 10 residues. The CDR3, as DNA: TGTGCCAGCTACCCCTACGAGCAGTACTTC. This translates into CASYPYEQYF.

In this sample, this clonotype turned up many times. The genes are TRBV6-5 and TRBJ2-3; D remains ambiguous. The CDR3 has 14 amino acids. From germline, CDR1 is MNHEY and CDR2 SVGAGI. V gave up 3 bases and J gave up 1 base, with 8 bases separating them. CDR3 nucleotide sequence: TGTGCCAGCAGTTATTTTGGGGGCACAGATACGCAGTATTTT. As protein: CASSYFGGTDTQYF.

This clonotype was seen many times. The chain is built from TRBV28 and TRBJ1-6; perhaps TRBD1 as D (5 bases). The CDR3 is 14 residues long. V was pared by 2 bases and J by 10 bases, with 12 bases between. CDR1 and CDR2 (germline): MDHEN, SYDVKM. CDR3 DNA: TGTGCCAGCAGTTTACCCCATTGGGGGTCACCCCTCCACTTT. Translated, it gives CASSLPHWGSPLHF.

This clonotype occurred a few times. This chain links TRBV2 with TRBJ2-5; perhaps TRBD1 as D (5 bases). CDR1 is SNHLY and CDR2 is FYNNEI in the germline V gene. Trimming took off 4 bases at V and 4 bases at J, with 19 bases between the two ends. CDR3 length: 16 amino acids. CDR3 nucleotide sequence: TGTGCCAGCAGTGCCTCGCGGCAGGGCAGTGGAGAGACCCAGTACTTC. Its protein product is CASSASRQGSGETQYF.

This clonotype was recorded many times. The V call is TRBV5-1, the J call TRBJ2-1; TRBD2 matches at 12 bases. V trimming: 4 bases; J trimming: 7 bases; junction bases outside the gene matches: 3. Germline V gene sequence: CDR1 SGHRS, CDR2 YFSETQ. The CDR3 has 14 residues. CDR3 in DNA: TGCGCCAGCAGCCCTACTAGCGGGAGGAATGAGCAGTTCTTC. This codes for CASSPTSGRNEQFF.

This clonotype has a count of ten or more. The V call is TRBV12-3 or TRBV12-4, the J call TRBJ2-7, with 9 bases aligning to TRBD1. J gave up 7 bases and V 2 bases, and 9 bases lay outside the gene matches. This CDR3 is 15 amino acids long. CDR3 DNA: TGTGCCAGCAGTTTACGGACAGGGGAGGTTAGGGAGCAGTACTTC. Protein sequence: CASSLRTGEVREQYF.

The chain links TRBV13 to TRBJ2-7; 8 bases agree with TRBD2. The CDR3 has 15 amino acids. CDR1 and CDR2 from the germline V gene are PRHDT and FYEKMQ (reference sequence). V lost 4 bases and J lost 0; bases outside the gene matches: 5. In DNA form, the CDR3 reads TGTGCCAGCAGCTCAGAAGGGACTAGCTCCTACGAGCAGTACTTC. It codes for CASSSEGTSSYEQYF.

This clonotype was seen only a few times. The CDR3 is CASREPKSYGYTF. CDR3 in DNA: TGTGCCAGCCGGGAACCCAAAAGCTATGGCTACACCTTC. The genes are TRBV12-3 or TRBV12-4 and TRBJ1-2; D unresolved. The CDR3 contains 13 residues. Trimming cost V 8 bases and J 4 bases, with 14 bases left between them.

This chain connects TRBV2 to TRBJ1-4; 8 nucleotides match TRBD1. Per the germline V gene, CDR1 is SNHLY and CDR2 is FYNNEI. Germline trimming cut 6 bases from V and 0 bases from J; bases unmatched to any gene: 6. CDR3 length equals 16 residues. CDR3 in amino acids: CASRKDRASTNEKLFF. CDR3 sequence (DNA): TGTGCCAGCAGGAAGGACAGGGCCTCAACTAATGAAAAACTGTTTTTT.